A selection of T cell receptor beta chains follows, all from one sample in a study of OX40 agonist ivuxolimab in advanced cancers. TCRdb's table, derived via immunoSEQ multiplex PCR, lists solely in-frame clones and lacks some. The data contain approximately 76,000 clones, 70% to 90% of them seen just once; the ten biggest clones take up roughly 5.5%. Sequenced material: CD4+ or CD8+ T cells sorted from blood, taken in a trial of the OX40 agonist ivuxolimab. Receptors originate from an adult with an advanced solid tumor such as melanoma, head and neck, liver or kidney cancer. The CDR3 runs from the conserved cysteine through the conserved F or W. A D gene is named only where the DNA matches it firmly. A clone size is listed for some rows: how often the clone was seen (once, few, many), or a class if it is expanded.

clone_size: NA
d_call: TRBD1
j_call: TRBJ1-1
v_call: TRBV7-2
cdr3_nt: TGTGCCAGCAGCTTGGGACAGGGGGTCACTGAAGCTTTCTTT
cdr3_aa: CASSLGQGVTEAFF

clone_size: NA
d_call: TRBD1
j_call: TRBJ2-7
v_call: TRBV5-1
cdr3_nt: TGCGCCAGCAGTCCACAGGGGGCCCACGAGCAGTACTTC
cdr3_aa: CASSPQGAHEQYF

clone_size: NA
d_call: TRBD1
j_call: TRBJ2-3
v_call: TRBV28
cdr3_nt: TGTGCCAGCAGTTTAGGTCGGACAGGTTCTAGCACAGATACGCAGTATTTT
cdr3_aa: CASSLGRTGSSTDTQYF

clone_size: once
d_call: NA
j_call: TRBJ2-2
v_call: TRBV6-1
cdr3_nt: TGTGCCAGCAGTGTCGGCGTGAGGGAGGTGAAGACCGGGGAGCTGTTTTTT
cdr3_aa: CASSVGVREVKTGELFF

clone_size: NA
d_call: TRBD1
j_call: TRBJ1-5
v_call: TRBV11-2
cdr3_nt: TGTGCCAGCAGCTTAGATGGACAGGGCTTGGGACAGCCCCAGCATTTT
cdr3_aa: CASSLDGQGLGQPQHF

clone_size: NA
d_call: NA
j_call: TRBJ2-7
v_call: TRBV21-1
cdr3_nt: TGTGCCAGCAGGACCGGACAGTTCTACGAGCAGTACTTC
cdr3_aa: CASRTGQFYEQYF

clone_size: NA
d_call: NA
j_call: TRBJ1-2
v_call: TRBV6-1
cdr3_nt: TGTGCCAGCAGTGTTGGGACGGCCACTCGGACCTCCGGGTTC
cdr3_aa: CASSVGTATRTSGF

clone_size: NA
d_call: NA
j_call: TRBJ1-6
v_call: TRBV5-1
cdr3_nt: TGCGCCAGCAGTTTAACAGGGTATTCTGATTCACCCCTCCACTTT
cdr3_aa: CASSLTGYSDSPLHF

clone_size: NA
d_call: TRBD2
j_call: TRBJ2-7
v_call: TRBV6-1
cdr3_nt: TGTGCCGGGGGGGGCTACGAGCAGTACTTC
cdr3_aa: CAGGGYEQYF

clone_size: NA
d_call: NA
j_call: TRBJ1-4
v_call: TRBV7-8
cdr3_nt: TGTGCCAGCAGCTTAGCTGAGACAGATAATGAAAAACTGTTTTTT
cdr3_aa: CASSLAETDNEKLFF

clone_size: NA
d_call: NA
j_call: TRBJ1-2
v_call: TRBV20-1
cdr3_nt: TGCAGTGCAAAGGACAGTCTTTTTGGCACCTTC
cdr3_aa: CSAKDSLFGTF

clone_size: NA
d_call: NA
j_call: TRBJ1-2
v_call: TRBV5-6
cdr3_nt: TGTGCCAGCAGCTTGACAGGGACGGGAGGCTACACCTTC
cdr3_aa: CASSLTGTGGYTF

clone_size: NA
d_call: TRBD1
j_call: TRBJ2-7
v_call: TRBV7-9
cdr3_nt: TGTGCCAGCAGCCGGGACAGGAACTCCTACGAGCAGTACTTC
cdr3_aa: CASSRDRNSYEQYF

clone_size: NA
d_call: TRBD2
j_call: TRBJ2-5
v_call: TRBV19
cdr3_nt: TGTGCCAGTAGTATGACTAGCGGGAGCCAAGAGACCCAGTACTTC
cdr3_aa: CASSMTSGSQETQYF

clone_size: few
d_call: NA
j_call: TRBJ2-7
v_call: TRBV9
cdr3_nt: TGTGCCAGCAGCGTAGGAGGGAGGGAGCAGTACTTC
cdr3_aa: CASSVGGREQYF

clone_size: NA
d_call: NA
j_call: TRBJ1-1
v_call: TRBV7-9
cdr3_nt: TGTGCCAGCAGCTGGGGACAAGAAGCTTTCTTT
cdr3_aa: CASSWGQEAFF

clone_size: NA
d_call: NA
j_call: TRBJ2-3
v_call: TRBV15
cdr3_nt: TGTGCCACCAGCGGAGAAGGGGACTTACTCACAGATACGCAGTATTTT
cdr3_aa: CATSGEGDLLTDTQYF

clone_size: NA
d_call: NA
j_call: TRBJ2-7
v_call: TRBV6-6
cdr3_nt: TGTGCCAGCGGTGACATGTACGAGCAGTACTTC
cdr3_aa: CASGDMYEQYF

clone_size: NA
d_call: TRBD1
j_call: TRBJ2-1
v_call: TRBV19
cdr3_nt: TGTGCCAGTAGTATCGACAGGGGGTCCTACAATGAGCAGTTCTTC
cdr3_aa: CASSIDRGSYNEQFF

clone_size: NA
d_call: NA
j_call: TRBJ2-1
v_call: TRBV7-9
cdr3_nt: TGTGCCAGCAGCCATAACCACAATGAGCAGTTCTTC
cdr3_aa: CASSHNHNEQFF

clone_size: NA
d_call: TRBD1
j_call: TRBJ2-5
v_call: TRBV7-8
cdr3_nt: TGTGCCAGCCGACAGGGGACCCAAGAGACCCAGTACTTC
cdr3_aa: CASRQGTQETQYF

clone_size: NA
d_call: NA
j_call: TRBJ2-7
v_call: TRBV14
cdr3_nt: TGTGCCAGCAGCCAAGTAAAGCCGGGCGAGCAGTACTTC
cdr3_aa: CASSQVKPGEQYF

clone_size: few
d_call: NA
j_call: TRBJ2-1
v_call: TRBV19
cdr3_nt: TGTGCCAGTAGTATAGGGGGCCAGCGGTCCTACAATGAGCAGTTCTTC
cdr3_aa: CASSIGGQRSYNEQFF

clone_size: NA
d_call: TRBD2
j_call: TRBJ2-3
v_call: TRBV5-1
cdr3_nt: TGCGCCAGCAGCTTGAACAGCGGGATAACAGATACGCAGTATTTT
cdr3_aa: CASSLNSGITDTQYF

clone_size: NA
d_call: TRBD1
j_call: TRBJ1-5
v_call: TRBV4-3
cdr3_nt: TGCGCCAGCAGCCATGGTACAGGGGGCGCGGAGCCCCAGCATTTT
cdr3_aa: CASSHGTGGAEPQHF

clone_size: NA
d_call: NA
j_call: TRBJ1-5
v_call: TRBV2
cdr3_nt: TGTGCCAGCACGGGGGATAGCAATCAGCCCCAGCATTTT
cdr3_aa: CASTGDSNQPQHF

clone_size: NA
d_call: NA
j_call: TRBJ1-1
v_call: TRBV18
cdr3_nt: TGTGCCAGCTCACCACCTATGTGGGGAACTGAAGCTTTCTTT
cdr3_aa: CASSPPMWGTEAFF